The clone carrying this T cell receptor beta chain was recorded at least ten times. CDR1 and CDR2 from the germline V gene are SQVTM and ANQGSEA. V lost 4 bases to trimming and J lost 2 bases, with 10 bases between them. CDR3 length: 13 amino acids. Researchers prepared the TCRbeta library using unique molecular identifiers, the study reports. TCRdb re-called the PCR reads with MiXCR, one entry per CDR3 protein. This sample has about 110,000 distinct CDR3 sequences, with about 9.4% found just once. This specimen belongs to a study of T-cell reconstitution after alpha-beta-depleted transplantation in children.

The chain couples TRBV29-1 to TRBJ2-3; D tentatively reads TRBD1 or TRBD2 (5 bases each). Sequencing was performed on PBMCs from the stem cell graft donor, taken from the stem cell graft. This sequence originates from a human donor who donated a stem cell graft to a child with acute lymphoblastic leukemia. The CDR3 reads CSVGGRATDTQYF. For the CDR3, the DNA is TGCAGCGTTGGGGGACGGGCCACAGATACGCAGTATTTT.